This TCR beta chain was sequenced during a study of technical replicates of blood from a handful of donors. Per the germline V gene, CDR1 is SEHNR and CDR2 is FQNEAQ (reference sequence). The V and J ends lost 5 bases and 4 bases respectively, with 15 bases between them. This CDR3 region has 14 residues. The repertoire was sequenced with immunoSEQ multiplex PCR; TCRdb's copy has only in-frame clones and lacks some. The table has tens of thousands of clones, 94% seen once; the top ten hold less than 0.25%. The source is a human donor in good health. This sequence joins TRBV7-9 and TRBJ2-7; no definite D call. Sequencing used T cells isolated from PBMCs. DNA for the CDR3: TGTGCCAGCAGCGGCCAATCGTCCAGTTACGAGCAGTACTTC. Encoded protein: CASSGQSSSYEQYF.